A single TCR beta chain is shown here with its context. This receptor's antigen is unknown. No base quality values were provided; no much bigger clone lies one nucleotide off. TCRbeta CDR3 regions were amplified from genomic DNA using the immunoSEQ Assay, a bias-controlled multiplex PCR. The source study handled its data this way. Nucleated cell counts per sample were estimated from amplification of reference gene primers within the assay. Sequence reads were collapsed and filtered to measure the absolute abundance of every unique TCRbeta CDR3 rearrangement. For each sample, productive Simpson clonality was calculated as the square root of Simpson's diversity index across productive rearrangements. The table was pulled from immuneACCESS by TCRdb, which kept in-frame rearrangements only. Such tables lose some clones; where checked, under half of the loss comes from unresolved V genes, and the rest has no known cause. V and J calls and clone size come straight from that table; D and trimming were deduced from the DNA. The sample records 200,000 to 250,000 clones, approximately 84% of which are singletons. The ten largest clones represent around 4.5% of the sample.

This record comes from a study of blood T cell repertoires in COVID-19 (dated by TCRdb to 2020 to 2022). About the study as a whole: Samples from collaborators originated in the United States, Italy and Spain and spanned both the acute and convalescent phases of COVID-19. The repertoires were released in a freely available public database meant as a resource for research on the immune response to SARS-CoV-2. The prospective study material was composed of cDNA or gDNA derived from T cells, B-cell-depleted T cells, or PBMCs. Where available, HLA class I and class II types were taken from metadata supplied by the sample provider and were not determined by assay-based typing. Nearly every sample came with metadata listing a de-identified subject ID, COVID-19 status, age in years and sex. Deeply sampled blood TCRbeta repertoires from subjects exposed to, actively infected with, or recovered from COVID-19 were included in the dataset. Samples were obtained from the ongoing ImmuneRACE study (first 160 participants) and from about 1,300 subjects provided by 6 global collaborators.

CDR1 is given as DFQATT and CDR2 as SNEGSKA, both from the germline V gene (reference sequence). Deletion took 3 bases off V and 4 bases off J, with a span of 15 bases between the germline ends. Its CDR3 holds 14 amino acids, cysteine through phenylalanine. The sequence is cut down to CDR3 DNA, 42 bases in frame from base 1. The paper's findings and limits, for the study overall: How much clinical and demographic metadata was included differed by source and by participant, and the metadata was provided uncurated.

Each collaborating institution followed its own protocols to collect whole blood in K2EDTA tubes. For TCRbeta analysis, collaborators shipped samples as frozen whole blood, isolated PBMCs, or DNA extracted from either of those sample types. This sequence was found in a man aged 50 to 59 with acute or convalescent COVID-19. The rearranged chain carries TRBV20-1 and TRBJ1-1; the D gene is possibly TRBD1, with 5 bases matching. Input material: peripheral blood. The CDR3 protein: CSASNRGKSTEAFF. The nucleotide sequence reads as follows: TGCAGTGCTAGTAATAGGGGAAAGAGCACTGAAGCTTTCTTT.